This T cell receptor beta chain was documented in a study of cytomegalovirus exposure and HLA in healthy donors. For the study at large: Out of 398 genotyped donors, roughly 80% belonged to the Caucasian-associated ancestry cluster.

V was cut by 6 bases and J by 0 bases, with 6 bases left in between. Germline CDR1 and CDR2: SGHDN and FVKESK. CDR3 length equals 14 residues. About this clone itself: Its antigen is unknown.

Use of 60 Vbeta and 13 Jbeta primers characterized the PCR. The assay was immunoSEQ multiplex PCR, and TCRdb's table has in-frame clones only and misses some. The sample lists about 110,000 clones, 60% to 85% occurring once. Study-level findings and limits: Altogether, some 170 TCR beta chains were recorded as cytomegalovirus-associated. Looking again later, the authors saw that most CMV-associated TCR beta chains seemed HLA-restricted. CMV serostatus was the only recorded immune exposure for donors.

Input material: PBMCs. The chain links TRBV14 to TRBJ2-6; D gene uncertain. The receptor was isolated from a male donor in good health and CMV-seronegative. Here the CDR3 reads CASSPSSGANVLTF. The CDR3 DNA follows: TGTGCCAGCAGTCCTTCCTCTGGGGCCAACGTCCTGACTTTC.